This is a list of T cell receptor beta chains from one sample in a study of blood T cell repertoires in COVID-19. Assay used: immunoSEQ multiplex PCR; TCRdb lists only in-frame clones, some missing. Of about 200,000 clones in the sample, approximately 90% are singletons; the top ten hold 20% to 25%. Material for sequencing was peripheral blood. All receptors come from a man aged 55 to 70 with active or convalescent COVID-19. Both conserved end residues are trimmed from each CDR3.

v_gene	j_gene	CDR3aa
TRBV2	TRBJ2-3	ASSELAGGQDTQY
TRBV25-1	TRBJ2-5	ASSLPGQETQY
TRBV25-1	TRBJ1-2	ASRGQGAAGYGYT
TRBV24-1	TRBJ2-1	ATSDRAGYGNEQF
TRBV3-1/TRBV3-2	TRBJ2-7	ASSLDRELDEQY
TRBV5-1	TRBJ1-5	ASSAPGIFQPQH
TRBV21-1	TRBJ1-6	AILRSHNSPLH
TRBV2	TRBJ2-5	ASSRQEYQETQY
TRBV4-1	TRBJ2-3	ASNLLAGGSSSTDTQY
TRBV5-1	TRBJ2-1	ASGQYNEQF
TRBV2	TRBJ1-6	ASKLQGGKNSPLH
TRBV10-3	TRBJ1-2	AISGTGDLYGYT
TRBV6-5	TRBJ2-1	ASSMTFNEQF
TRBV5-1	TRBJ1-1	ASSPHQGQTEAF
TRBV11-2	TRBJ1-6	ASSITGKGVYNSPLH
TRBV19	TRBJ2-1	ATPGTGGYNEQF
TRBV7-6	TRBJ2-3	ASSLTWTHTDTQY
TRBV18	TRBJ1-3	ASSPLAVRSSGNTIY
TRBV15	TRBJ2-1	ATSTRQGWGTTNNEQF
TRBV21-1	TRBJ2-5	ASSKVEQETQY
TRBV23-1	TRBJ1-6	ASSQIEVNSPLH
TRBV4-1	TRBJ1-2	ASSPRGGQGAESYT
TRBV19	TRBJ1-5	ASSIQGWYSNQPQH
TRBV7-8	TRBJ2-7	ASSVYTGTGQEQY
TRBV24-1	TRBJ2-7	ATSAGDYEQY
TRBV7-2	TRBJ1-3	ASSPLERNTIY
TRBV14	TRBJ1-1	ASSQQVNTEAF
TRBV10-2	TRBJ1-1	ASSDGRTGVPEAF
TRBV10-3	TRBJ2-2	AISEGSGELF
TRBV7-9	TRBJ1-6	ASSLGGQGEGSPLH
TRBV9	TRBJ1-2	ASSVGDTGVYGYT
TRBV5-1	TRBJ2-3	ASSLLAGSTDTQY
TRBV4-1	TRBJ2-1	ASSPGLAGGNEQF
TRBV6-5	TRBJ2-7	ASRRGTAPYEQY
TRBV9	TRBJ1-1	ASSVDGGVGVTEAF
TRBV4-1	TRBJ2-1	ASSQEAGLVINEQF
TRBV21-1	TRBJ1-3	ASSSRTGSRNTIY
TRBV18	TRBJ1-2	ASSPPAGEIGGYT
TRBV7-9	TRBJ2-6	ASSFNQGLGTGANVLT
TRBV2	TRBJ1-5	ASSEGQEAQPQH
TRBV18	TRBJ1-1	ASSQTGVIAEAF
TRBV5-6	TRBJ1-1	ASSRRNRETQAF
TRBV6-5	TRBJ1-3	ASSTGGSGNTIY
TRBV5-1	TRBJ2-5	ASRTGGAIPTETQY
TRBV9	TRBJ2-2	ASSRGDSTGELF
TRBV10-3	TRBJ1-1	AISETGTEAF
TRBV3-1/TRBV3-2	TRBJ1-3	ASSQRQGWGNTIY
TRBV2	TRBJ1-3	ASSVARTGILAGNTIY
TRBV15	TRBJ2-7	ATSRGTAHTYEQY
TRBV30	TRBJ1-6	AWSGAGGVSLH
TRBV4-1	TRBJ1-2	ASSQDRQGHYGYT
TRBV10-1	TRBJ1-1	ASSNLKTGPTEAF
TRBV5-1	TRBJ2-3	ASSTSGGSRTDTQY
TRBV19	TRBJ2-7	ASSITGKYEQY
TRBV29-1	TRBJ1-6	SVAQGVPSPLH
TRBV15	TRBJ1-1	ATSRDGHEEAF
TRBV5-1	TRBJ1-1	ASSGGQGASTF
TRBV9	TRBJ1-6	ASSVLAGDSPLH
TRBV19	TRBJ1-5	ASSLTGGRRSNQPQH